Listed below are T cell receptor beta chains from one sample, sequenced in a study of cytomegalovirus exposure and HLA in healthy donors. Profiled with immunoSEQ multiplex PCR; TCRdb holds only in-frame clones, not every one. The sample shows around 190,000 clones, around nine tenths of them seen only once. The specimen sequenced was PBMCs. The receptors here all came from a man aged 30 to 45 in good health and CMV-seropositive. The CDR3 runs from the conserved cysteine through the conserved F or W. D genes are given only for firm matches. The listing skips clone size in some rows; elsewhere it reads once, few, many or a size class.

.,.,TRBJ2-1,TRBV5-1,CASSLRREAYNEQFF,TGCGCCAGCAGCTTACGACGGGAAGCCTACAATGAGCAGTTCTTC
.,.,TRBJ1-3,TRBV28,CASSTLGGGGENTIYF,TGTGCCAGCAGCACCCTGGGGGGCGGTGGAGAAAACACCATATATTTT
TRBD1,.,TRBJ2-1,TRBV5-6,CASSFGGQGPYNEQFF,TGTGCCAGCAGCTTCGGCGGACAGGGACCCTACAATGAGCAGTTCTTC
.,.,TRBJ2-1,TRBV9,CASSVEGLHYNEQFF,TGTGCCAGCAGCGTAGAGGGGCTACACTACAATGAGCAGTTCTTC
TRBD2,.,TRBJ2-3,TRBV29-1,CSLEKSGRASTDTQYF,TGCAGCCTTGAGAAAAGCGGGAGGGCCAGCACAGATACGCAGTATTTT
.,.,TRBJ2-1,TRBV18,CASSLQGRSYNEQFF,TGTGCCAGCTCCCTTCAGGGACGCTCCTACAATGAGCAGTTCTTC
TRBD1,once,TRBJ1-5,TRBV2,CASSELTGGNQPQHF,TGTGCCAGCAGTGAACTCACAGGGGGCAATCAGCCCCAGCATTTT
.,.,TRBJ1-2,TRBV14,CASSRRNAGTSDGYTF,TGTGCCAGCAGCCGAAGGAACGCCGGGACATCAGATGGCTACACCTTC
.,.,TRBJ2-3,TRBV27,CASSTPSTDTQYF,TGTGCCAGCAGTACCCCCAGCACAGATACGCAGTATTTT
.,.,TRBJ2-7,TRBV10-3,CAIPAWCLSSYEQYF,TGTGCCATCCCCGCTTGGTGCCTGAGCTCCTACGAGCAGTACTTC
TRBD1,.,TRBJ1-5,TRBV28,CASSVAQGAGSNQPQHF,TGTGCCAGCAGTGTAGCACAGGGGGCCGGGAGCAATCAGCCCCAGCATTTT
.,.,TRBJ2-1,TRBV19,CASRNRAAYNEQFF,TGTGCCAGTAGAAACAGGGCGGCCTACAATGAGCAGTTCTTC
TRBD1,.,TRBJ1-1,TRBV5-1,CASRREGARNTEAFF,TGCGCCAGCAGAAGAGAGGGGGCAAGAAACACTGAAGCTTTCTTT
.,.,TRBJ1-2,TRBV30,CALMRDGYTF,TGTGCCCTCATGAGGGATGGCTACACCTTC
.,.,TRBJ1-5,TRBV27,CASRGPGQPQHF,TGTGCCAGCAGGGGACCGGGGCAGCCCCAGCATTTT
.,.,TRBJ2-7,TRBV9,CASSVVIRGGRAYEQYF,TGTGCCAGCAGCGTAGTGATAAGGGGGGGACGAGCCTACGAGCAGTACTTC
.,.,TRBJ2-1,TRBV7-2,CASSQPSISISYNEQFF,TGTGCCAGCAGCCAGCCCTCTATCTCCATCTCCTACAATGAGCAGTTCTTC
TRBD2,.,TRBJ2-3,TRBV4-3,CASSLGLAGTTDTQYF,TGCGCCAGCAGTCTGGGGTTAGCGGGGACCACAGATACGCAGTATTTT
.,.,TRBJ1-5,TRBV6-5,CASSPQRGFGQPQHF,TGTGCCAGCAGTCCCCAGAGGGGGTTCGGTCAGCCCCAGCATTTT
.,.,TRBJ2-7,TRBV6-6,CASSYSQGTLPYEQYF,TGTGCCAGCAGTTACTCTCAAGGGACACTCCCCTACGAGCAGTACTTC
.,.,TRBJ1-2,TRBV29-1,CSFTENYGYTF,TGCAGTTTTACAGAGAACTATGGCTACACCTTC
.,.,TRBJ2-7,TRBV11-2,CASSLLGGENEQYF,TGTGCCAGCAGCTTGTTGGGGGGTGAGAACGAGCAGTACTTC
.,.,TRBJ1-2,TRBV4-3,CASSQDHGQNYGYTF,TGCGCCAGCAGCCAGGACCACGGACAGAACTATGGCTACACCTTC
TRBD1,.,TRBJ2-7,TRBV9,CASSVDRGSYEQYF,TGTGCCAGCAGCGTCGACAGGGGTTCCTACGAGCAGTACTTC
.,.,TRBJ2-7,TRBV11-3,CASSHDQGIVWSDDQEQYF,TGTGCCAGCAGCCATGACCAAGGAATCGTATGGTCGGATGATCAGGAGCAGTACTTC
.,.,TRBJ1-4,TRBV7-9,CASSQLSGNEKLFF,TGTGCCAGCAGCCAACTCTCAGGGAATGAAAAACTGTTTTTT
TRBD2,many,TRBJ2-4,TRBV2,CASSGDGRRYIQYF,TGTGCCAGCAGTGGTGACGGGAGGCGGTACATTCAGTACTTC
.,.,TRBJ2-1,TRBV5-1,CASSSQGSNGNEQFF,TGCGCCAGCAGCTCCCAGGGGTCTAACGGCAATGAGCAGTTCTTC
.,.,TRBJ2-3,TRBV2,CASNSGLSGDTQYF,TGTGCCAGCAATTCAGGTTTATCCGGAGATACGCAGTATTTT
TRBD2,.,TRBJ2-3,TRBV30,CAWSVLAGPPSTDTQYF,TGTGCCTGGAGCGTGCTAGCGGGGCCCCCTAGCACAGATACGCAGTATTTT
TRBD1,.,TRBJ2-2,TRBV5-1,CASAQGQNTGELFF,TGCGCCAGCGCACAGGGGCAGAACACCGGGGAGCTGTTTTTT
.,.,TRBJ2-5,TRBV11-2,CASSLGANQETQYF,TGTGCCAGCAGCTTAGGGGCCAACCAAGAGACCCAGTACTTC
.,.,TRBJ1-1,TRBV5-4,CASDPTPGENTEAFF,TGTGCCAGCGACCCCACCCCAGGGGAGAACACTGAAGCTTTCTTT
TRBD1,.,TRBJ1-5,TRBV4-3,CASSQGTGGGQPQHF,TGCGCCAGCAGCCAAGGGACAGGGGGCGGTCAGCCCCAGCATTTT
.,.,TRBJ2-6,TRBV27,CASSLTGPSGANVLTF,TGTGCCAGCAGTTTGACGGGTCCCTCTGGGGCCAACGTCCTGACTTTC
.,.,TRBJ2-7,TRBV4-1,CASSQVAGSYEQYF,TGCGCCAGCAGCCAAGTGGCAGGGTCCTACGAGCAGTACTTC
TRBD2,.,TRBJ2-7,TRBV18,CASSPGGQPHEQYF,TGTGCCAGCTCCCCGGGGGGGCAACCCCACGAGCAGTACTTC
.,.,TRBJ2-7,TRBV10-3,CAISGGNSYEQYF,TGTGCCATCAGTGGCGGGAACTCCTACGAGCAGTACTTC
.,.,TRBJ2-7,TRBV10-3,CAISAGMGGGPYEQYF,TGTGCCATCAGTGCAGGGATGGGAGGGGGACCCTACGAGCAGTACTTC
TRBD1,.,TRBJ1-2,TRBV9,CASSAEDRGLYGYTF,TGTGCCAGCAGCGCAGAGGACAGGGGCCTCTATGGCTACACCTTC
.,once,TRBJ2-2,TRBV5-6,CASSRGNTGELFF,TGTGCCAGCAGCCGAGGGAACACCGGGGAGCTGTTTTTT
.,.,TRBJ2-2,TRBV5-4,CASSYVSSAGELFF,TGTGCCAGCAGCTATGTTTCGTCCGCCGGGGAGCTGTTTTTT
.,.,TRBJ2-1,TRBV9,CASSVVAGYNEQFF,TGTGCCAGCAGCGTAGTGGCGGGGTACAATGAGCAGTTCTTC
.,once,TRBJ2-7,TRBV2,CANTGRLSYEQYF,TGTGCCAACACCGGACGGCTCTCCTACGAGCAGTACTTC
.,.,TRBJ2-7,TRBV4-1,CASSQRAAYEQYF,TGCGCCAGCAGCCAGCGGGCAGCCTACGAGCAGTACTTC
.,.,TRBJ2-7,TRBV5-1,CASSPLTLGYEQYF,TGCGCCAGCAGCCCCCTGACACTAGGCTACGAGCAGTACTTC